The rows below give T cell receptor beta chains drawn from one sample of a study of shared clonotypes between healthy human individuals. Some clones are missing from TCRdb's copy, which holds only in-frame ones; the method was immunoSEQ multiplex PCR. The sample lists hundreds of thousands of clones, approximately 96% occurring once. Sequencing was carried out using naive CD8+ T cells sorted from blood. These receptors were obtained from a woman under 40 in good health. The CDR3 runs from the conserved cysteine through the conserved F or W. The order of the fields is V gene, J gene, clone size, D gene, CDR3 length, CDR3 DNA, CDR3 protein. The D gene is left open where the match is weak. A row's size may be missing; if present it is once, few, many or a size class.

V gene: TRBV11-2
J gene: TRBJ2-2
clone size: .
D gene: .
CDR3 length: 18
CDR3 DNA: TGTGCCAGCAGCTCCGTCTACGGGGAAAGGGGGAACACCGGGGAGCTGTTTTTT
CDR3 protein: CASSSVYGERGNTGELFF

V gene: TRBV5-1
J gene: TRBJ2-4
clone size: .
D gene: .
CDR3 length: 17
CDR3 DNA: TGCGCCAGCAGTTGGGACGGGACCGCTCTAGCCAAAAACATTCAGTACTTC
CDR3 protein: CASSWDGTALAKNIQYF

V gene: TRBV27
J gene: TRBJ2-7
clone size: .
D gene: TRBD1
CDR3 length: 15
CDR3 DNA: TGTGCCAGCAGTAACCCGGGACAGGGATCCCACGAGCAGTACTTC
CDR3 protein: CASSNPGQGSHEQYF

V gene: TRBV28
J gene: TRBJ2-7
clone size: .
D gene: .
CDR3 length: 16
CDR3 DNA: TGTGCCAGCAGTTCCCTTAGCGAGAGGGAATTCGGCGAGCAGTACTTC
CDR3 protein: CASSSLSEREFGEQYF

V gene: TRBV7-8
J gene: TRBJ2-7
clone size: once
D gene: TRBD2
CDR3 length: 18
CDR3 DNA: TGTGCCAGCAGCTTAGAGTTGGGGAGGACTAGCGGGAGGTACGAGCAGTACTTC
CDR3 protein: CASSLELGRTSGRYEQYF

V gene: TRBV4-1
J gene: TRBJ2-7
clone size: .
D gene: .
CDR3 length: 13
CDR3 DNA: TGCGCCAGCAGCCGTGGGCCCGGGTACGAGCAGTACTTC
CDR3 protein: CASSRGPGYEQYF

V gene: TRBV27
J gene: TRBJ1-5
clone size: .
D gene: TRBD1
CDR3 length: 12
CDR3 DNA: TGTGCCAGCAAGGACAGGGGGCAGCCCCAGCATTTT
CDR3 protein: CASKDRGQPQHF

V gene: TRBV19
J gene: TRBJ2-7
clone size: .
D gene: TRBD2
CDR3 length: 16
CDR3 DNA: TGTGCCAGTAGTTTTGGACTAGCGGGGAGCTCCTACGAGCAGTACTTC
CDR3 protein: CASSFGLAGSSYEQYF

V gene: TRBV7-9
J gene: TRBJ1-6
clone size: once
D gene: .
CDR3 length: 14
CDR3 DNA: TGTGCCAGCAGCTTCGGGACTGCTGGCTCACCCCTCCACTTT
CDR3 protein: CASSFGTAGSPLHF

V gene: TRBV13
J gene: TRBJ2-7
clone size: .
D gene: .
CDR3 length: 14
CDR3 DNA: TGTGCCAGCAGCTTAGAAAGGAACTCCTACGAGCAGTACTTC
CDR3 protein: CASSLERNSYEQYF

V gene: TRBV14
J gene: TRBJ2-5
clone size: .
D gene: .
CDR3 length: 16
CDR3 DNA: TGTGCCAGCAGCGCCGGGGCCCCCGGGATCCAAGAGACCCAGTACTTC
CDR3 protein: CASSAGAPGIQETQYF

V gene: TRBV7-2
J gene: TRBJ2-1
clone size: .
D gene: TRBD2
CDR3 length: 18
CDR3 DNA: TGTGCCAGCAGCCCGCTCGGGGGACTAGCGGGGGTCGACGGTGAGCAGTTCTTC
CDR3 protein: CASSPLGGLAGVDGEQFF

V gene: TRBV27
J gene: TRBJ2-3
clone size: .
D gene: TRBD2
CDR3 length: 15
CDR3 DNA: TGTGCCAGCAGTTTTTCGCGGGAGGGCCGGGATACGCAGTATTTT
CDR3 protein: CASSFSREGRDTQYF

V gene: TRBV4-1
J gene: TRBJ2-7
clone size: .
D gene: .
CDR3 length: 12
CDR3 DNA: TGCGCCAGCAGCCAAGCAGGGGTCGAGCAGTACTTC
CDR3 protein: CASSQAGVEQYF

V gene: TRBV10-1
J gene: TRBJ2-1
clone size: .
D gene: .
CDR3 length: 16
CDR3 DNA: TGCGCCAGCAGCCTCGGGTGGGATAGCTCCTACAATGAGCAGTTCTTC
CDR3 protein: CASSLGWDSSYNEQFF

V gene: TRBV19
J gene: TRBJ2-7
clone size: .
D gene: TRBD2
CDR3 length: 14
CDR3 DNA: TGTGCCAGTAGTCTGACTAGCGGGAGCCACGAGCAGTACTTC
CDR3 protein: CASSLTSGSHEQYF

V gene: TRBV15
J gene: TRBJ2-7
clone size: .
D gene: TRBD2
CDR3 length: 16
CDR3 DNA: TGTGCCACCAGCAGAGTAGCGGGAGGGCCCTCCTACGAGCAGTACTTC
CDR3 protein: CATSRVAGGPSYEQYF

V gene: TRBV27
J gene: TRBJ2-3
clone size: .
D gene: TRBD1
CDR3 length: 17
CDR3 DNA: TGTGCCAGCAGTCTCTCTGCGGGACAGGGGTTTGCAGATACGCAGTATTTT
CDR3 protein: CASSLSAGQGFADTQYF

V gene: TRBV28
J gene: TRBJ2-7
clone size: .
D gene: TRBD2
CDR3 length: 16
CDR3 DNA: TGTGCCAGCAGTTTCCCGACTAGCGGGACCTCCTACGAGCAGTACTTC
CDR3 protein: CASSFPTSGTSYEQYF

V gene: TRBV2
J gene: TRBJ1-1
clone size: .
D gene: .
CDR3 length: 14
CDR3 DNA: TGTGCCAGCAGTTCGGGAACAGGCCTTACTGAAGCTTTCTTT
CDR3 protein: CASSSGTGLTEAFF

V gene: TRBV6-6
J gene: TRBJ2-1
clone size: .
D gene: TRBD2
CDR3 length: 14
CDR3 DNA: TGTGCCAGCAGCCTAGCGGGCGGAGACAATGAGCAGTTCTTC
CDR3 protein: CASSLAGGDNEQFF

V gene: TRBV4-1
J gene: TRBJ2-7
clone size: .
D gene: .
CDR3 length: 15
CDR3 DNA: TGCGCCAGCAGCCAAGCAGGTCAGGGTCGGAACGAGCAGTACTTC
CDR3 protein: CASSQAGQGRNEQYF